The 8 T cell receptor beta chains given below trace back to one sample, sequenced in a study of cytomegalovirus exposure and HLA in healthy donors. The PCR had 60 Vbeta and 13 Jbeta primers. TCRdb's copy holds only in-frame clones and misses some; the assay was immunoSEQ multiplex PCR. The table lists roughly 76,000 clones, less than 80% of them singletons. Sequencing was performed on PBMCs. The receptors here all came from a man younger than 45 in good health and CMV-seronegative.

The rearrangement links TRBV11-2 to TRBJ2-7; the match to TRBD2 covers 11 bases. The CDR3 runs to 14 residues. CDR1 SGHAT and CDR2 FQNNGV come from the germline V gene. Trimming at V came to 3 bases and at J to 4 bases, leaving 2 bases not matched to a gene. CDR3 residues: CASSFSSGRYEQYF. The CDR3 DNA is TGTGCCAGCAGCTTTTCTAGCGGGAGGTACGAGCAGTACTTC.

This clone has a single count. The J gene is TRBJ2-7, the V gene TRBV29-1, with TRBD1 identical over 7 bases. The CDR3 has 12 amino acids. The V segment lost 6 bases and the J segment 2 bases; nucleotides outside the gene matches: 4. CDR1 is SQVTM and CDR2 is ANQGSEA in the germline V gene. This chain's CDR3 is CSVTGVTYEQYF. The CDR3 DNA follows: TGCAGCGTAACAGGGGTTACCTACGAGCAGTACTTC.

This clone was detected a few times. The chain links TRBV5-6 to TRBJ1-1, with unresolved D. The V end lost 0 bases, the J end lost 1 base, and 7 bases lay between the germline ends. The CDR3 consists of 14 residues. CDR1 SGHDT and CDR2 YYEEEE come from the germline V gene. In DNA, the CDR3 is TGTGCCAGCAGCTTGGACGGCGGGAACACTGAAGCTTTCTTT. Translated, it gives CASSLDGGNTEAFF.

V is TRBV6-1 and J is TRBJ1-5; D is unresolved. This CDR3 region has 15 residues. Deletions cut 8 bases from V and 0 bases from J, with 14 bases between. Germline V gene sequence: CDR1 MNHNS, CDR2 SASEGT. The CDR3 DNA is TGTGCCAGCCGACCTACGAGGGTTAGCAATCAGCCCCAGCATTTT. Protein product: CASRPTRVSNQPQHF.

The CDR3 spells CASTTPGQGREKLFF. CDR3 DNA: TGTGCCAGCACTACTCCGGGACAGGGGAGGGAAAAACTGTTTTTT. The chain is built from TRBV6-4 and TRBJ1-4; TRBD1 matches 10 bases. The germline gives CDR1 MRHNA, CDR2 SNTAGT. This CDR3 region has 15 residues. Trimming took 7 bases from V and 8 from J; bases not matched to a gene: 10.

The CDR3 loop reads CSVRETGELFF. CDR3 coding DNA: TGCAGCGTACGGGAAACCGGGGAGCTGTTTTTT. The rearrangement joins TRBV29-1 to TRBJ2-2; D possibly corresponds to TRBD2 (5 bases). V lost 6 bases and J lost 5, with 7 bases in between. Germline CDR1 reads SQVTM; CDR2 reads ANQGSEA. The CDR3 is made up of 11 amino acids.

The chain links TRBV5-4 to TRBJ2-5; 11 nucleotides agree with TRBD2. This CDR3 has 16 amino acids. Germline V lookup: CDR1 SGHNT, CDR2 YYREEE (reference sequence). V shed 4 bases and J 0 bases; nucleotides not matched to a gene: 5. CDR3 residues: CASSQLGLADQETQYF. In DNA form, the CDR3 reads TGTGCCAGCAGCCAATTGGGACTAGCGGACCAAGAGACCCAGTACTTC.

In its sample, this clone was seen a few times. The chain links TRBV5-1 to TRBJ2-7; the match to TRBD2 covers 9 bases. With 1 base clipped from V and 5 bases from J, the junction kept 7 bases outside the gene matches. The germline CDR1 and CDR2 sequences are SGHRS and YFSETQ. The CDR3 spans 15 residues. The CDR3 is CASSLSSGEIHEQYF. The CDR3 coding sequence is TGCGCCAGCAGCTTGTCTAGCGGGGAAATCCACGAGCAGTACTTC. Combining the CDR3 with reference TRBV5-1 and TRBJ2-7 gives the whole variable domain KAGVTQTPRYLIKTRGQQVTLSCSPISGHRSVSWYQQTPGQGLQFLFEYFSETQRNKGNFPGRFSGRQFSNSRSEMNVSTLELGDSALYLCASSLSSGEIHEQYFGPGTRLTVT.